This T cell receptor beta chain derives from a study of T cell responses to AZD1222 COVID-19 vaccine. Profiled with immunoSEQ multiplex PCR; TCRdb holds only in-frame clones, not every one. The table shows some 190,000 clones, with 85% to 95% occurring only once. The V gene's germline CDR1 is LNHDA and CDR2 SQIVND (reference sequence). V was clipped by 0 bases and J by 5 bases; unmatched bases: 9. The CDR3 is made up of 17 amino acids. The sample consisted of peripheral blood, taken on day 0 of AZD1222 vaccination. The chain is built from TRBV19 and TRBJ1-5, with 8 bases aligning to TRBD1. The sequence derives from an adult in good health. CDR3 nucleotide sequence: TGTGCCAGTAGTATAGATCTCCCCGGACAGGGAGATCAGCCCCAGCATTTT. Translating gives CASSIDLPGQGDQPQHF.